A selection of T cell receptor beta chains follows, all from one sample in a study of naive and memory T cell subsets. MiXCR was run by TCRdb on the UMI-ligation and nested PCR reads, yielding one entry per CDR3 protein. The data hold 130,000 to 150,000 distinct CDR3 sequences, with approximately 24% observed a single time. Input material: naive CD4+ T cells from blood. These receptor sequences come from a human donor in good health. Each CDR3 is given with its conserved first and last residue. The D gene is left open where the match is weak. Part of the rows lack a size; the others show once, few, many or a class for expanded clones.

clone_size: few
v_call: TRBV29-1
d_call: .
j_call: TRBJ2-3
cdr3_nt: TGCAGCGTTCTGAGGTCCACCCCTCGGGATACGCAGTATTTT
cdr3_aa: CSVLRSTPRDTQYF

clone_size: .
v_call: TRBV12-3/TRBV12-4
d_call: TRBD1
j_call: TRBJ1-2
cdr3_nt: TGTGCCAGCAGTCCCCAGGACAGGGAACTGGATGGCTACACCTTC
cdr3_aa: CASSPQDRELDGYTF

clone_size: few
v_call: TRBV6-5
d_call: .
j_call: TRBJ1-1
cdr3_nt: TGTGCCAGCAGTTACAAGGCCGGGGCTCTTAACACTGAAGCTTTCTTT
cdr3_aa: CASSYKAGALNTEAFF

clone_size: .
v_call: TRBV2
d_call: .
j_call: TRBJ2-1
cdr3_nt: TGTGCCAGCAAGTATGCGGTTGGGCCTTACAATGAGCAGTTCTTC
cdr3_aa: CASKYAVGPYNEQFF

clone_size: few
v_call: TRBV29-1
d_call: .
j_call: TRBJ2-5
cdr3_nt: TGCAGCGTTGAGACAGCGCCTAGGGAGACCCAGTACTTC
cdr3_aa: CSVETAPRETQYF

clone_size: .
v_call: TRBV3-1
d_call: .
j_call: TRBJ2-1
cdr3_nt: TGTGCCAGCAGCCTCCCCCCGGGGGATAAGCAGTTCTTC
cdr3_aa: CASSLPPGDKQFF

clone_size: few
v_call: TRBV3-1
d_call: .
j_call: TRBJ2-1
cdr3_nt: TGTGCCAGCAGCCCAACGGTAGCGAACAATGAGCAGTTCTTC
cdr3_aa: CASSPTVANNEQFF

clone_size: .
v_call: TRBV6-2/TRBV6-3
d_call: .
j_call: TRBJ1-5
cdr3_nt: TGTGCCAGCAGTTACCCGGGACTCAGCAATCAGCCCCAGCATTTT
cdr3_aa: CASSYPGLSNQPQHF

clone_size: few
v_call: TRBV29-1
d_call: TRBD1
j_call: TRBJ1-5
cdr3_nt: TGCAGCGCGATGACAGGGGAATCTTTCGGTCAGCCCCAGCATTTT
cdr3_aa: CSAMTGESFGQPQHF

clone_size: .
v_call: TRBV7-9
d_call: .
j_call: TRBJ2-6
cdr3_nt: TGTGCCAGCAGATACGGACACCACTCTGGGGCCAACGTCCTGACTTTC
cdr3_aa: CASRYGHHSGANVLTF

clone_size: .
v_call: TRBV7-9
d_call: TRBD1
j_call: TRBJ1-5
cdr3_nt: TGTGCCAGCAGCTTAGTTGGGACAGGGAATCAGCCCCAGCATTTT
cdr3_aa: CASSLVGTGNQPQHF

clone_size: few
v_call: TRBV12-3/TRBV12-4
d_call: .
j_call: TRBJ1-5
cdr3_nt: TGTGCCAGCAGTCTCACACGGGATCAGCCCCAGCATTTT
cdr3_aa: CASSLTRDQPQHF

clone_size: .
v_call: TRBV18
d_call: .
j_call: TRBJ2-6
cdr3_nt: TGTGCCAGCTCACCTCTATCGTTTGCTCCTGGGGCCAACGTCCTGACTTTC
cdr3_aa: CASSPLSFAPGANVLTF

clone_size: .
v_call: TRBV12-3/TRBV12-4
d_call: TRBD2
j_call: TRBJ2-3
cdr3_nt: TGTGCCAGCAGTTTGGCTAGCGGGAGGAGCCTCACAGATACGCAGTATTTT
cdr3_aa: CASSLASGRSLTDTQYF

clone_size: few
v_call: TRBV20-1
d_call: .
j_call: TRBJ1-1
cdr3_nt: TGCAGTGCTAGTTACGGGCCCAGTGCTGAAGCTTTCTTT
cdr3_aa: CSASYGPSAEAFF

clone_size: few
v_call: TRBV15
d_call: TRBD2
j_call: TRBJ2-1
cdr3_nt: TGTGCCACCAGCGGAACTCCTCGGGGGGTAGATGACTCCTACAATGAGCAGTTCTTC
cdr3_aa: CATSGTPRGVDDSYNEQFF

clone_size: .
v_call: TRBV29-1
d_call: TRBD2
j_call: TRBJ2-1
cdr3_nt: TGCAGCGTTGGTCCCGCTAGCGGGGGACCAAATGAGCAGTTCTTC
cdr3_aa: CSVGPASGGPNEQFF

clone_size: .
v_call: TRBV5-1
d_call: .
j_call: TRBJ2-1
cdr3_nt: TGCGCCAGCAGAAGGACCACAAATGAGCAGTTCTTC
cdr3_aa: CASRRTTNEQFF

clone_size: few
v_call: TRBV20-1
d_call: .
j_call: TRBJ2-1
cdr3_nt: TGCAGTGCTAGAGGAACTAGGCGATTGACGTCCCCCAATGAGCAGTTCTTC
cdr3_aa: CSARGTRRLTSPNEQFF

clone_size: .
v_call: TRBV6-5
d_call: TRBD1
j_call: TRBJ2-7
cdr3_nt: TGTGCCAGCAGAACTCCGGGACAGAACTACGAGCAGTACTTC
cdr3_aa: CASRTPGQNYEQYF

clone_size: .
v_call: TRBV20-1
d_call: TRBD2
j_call: TRBJ2-7
cdr3_nt: TGCAGTGCTACTCCGGGACTAGCCTACTACGAGCAGTACTTC
cdr3_aa: CSATPGLAYYEQYF

clone_size: .
v_call: TRBV28
d_call: TRBD1
j_call: TRBJ1-2
cdr3_nt: TGTGCCAGCAGGTCCCAGGGGGGCGACTATGGCTACACCTTC
cdr3_aa: CASRSQGGDYGYTF

clone_size: .
v_call: TRBV9
d_call: .
j_call: TRBJ1-1
cdr3_nt: TGTGCCAGCAGCGTAGTTGCAGGTCGGAACACTGAAGCTTTCTTT
cdr3_aa: CASSVVAGRNTEAFF

clone_size: .
v_call: TRBV5-1
d_call: TRBD1
j_call: TRBJ1-5
cdr3_nt: TGCGCCAGCAGCTTTTCAACAGGGGGCAATCAGCCCCAGCATTTT
cdr3_aa: CASSFSTGGNQPQHF

clone_size: .
v_call: TRBV30
d_call: .
j_call: TRBJ2-7
cdr3_nt: TGTGCCTGGAGTACCCGGGTACCCTACGAGCAGTACTTC
cdr3_aa: CAWSTRVPYEQYF

clone_size: few
v_call: TRBV20-1
d_call: TRBD2
j_call: TRBJ2-7
cdr3_nt: TGCAGTGCTGCCGGGACTAGCGGGAGAGTCTCCTACGAGCAGTACTTC
cdr3_aa: CSAAGTSGRVSYEQYF

clone_size: many
v_call: TRBV3-1
d_call: TRBD2
j_call: TRBJ2-5
cdr3_nt: TGTGCCAGCAGCCAACAGACTAGCGGGGGGGCTGGGACCCAGTACTTC
cdr3_aa: CASSQQTSGGAGTQYF

clone_size: .
v_call: TRBV3-1
d_call: TRBD1
j_call: TRBJ2-1
cdr3_nt: TGTGCCAGCAGCTGGGGACAGGGAATATACAATGAGCAGTTCTTC
cdr3_aa: CASSWGQGIYNEQFF

clone_size: few
v_call: TRBV10-2
d_call: .
j_call: TRBJ1-2
cdr3_nt: TGCGCCAGCAGCGAGGGTCGCTATGGCTACACCTTC
cdr3_aa: CASSEGRYGYTF

clone_size: .
v_call: TRBV15
d_call: .
j_call: TRBJ1-5
cdr3_nt: TGTGCCACCAGCAGAGCAGGTAGGGCCCAGCATTTT
cdr3_aa: CATSRAGRAQHF

clone_size: few
v_call: TRBV12-3/TRBV12-4
d_call: .
j_call: TRBJ2-7
cdr3_nt: TGTGCCAGCAGTGCAACTTCTCTCGAGCAGTACTTC
cdr3_aa: CASSATSLEQYF

clone_size: once
v_call: TRBV2
d_call: .
j_call: TRBJ2-5
cdr3_nt: TGTGCCAGCCGTGGGGGAGGAGTGGAGACCCAGTACTTC
cdr3_aa: CASRGGGVETQYF

clone_size: few
v_call: TRBV7-3
d_call: .
j_call: TRBJ1-1
cdr3_nt: TGTGCCAGCAGCTTAGGCCCTATCGGAGGGCTTGGGGACACTGAAGCTTTCTTT
cdr3_aa: CASSLGPIGGLGDTEAFF

clone_size: .
v_call: TRBV7-2
d_call: TRBD2
j_call: TRBJ2-7
cdr3_nt: TGTGCCAGCAGCTTAGGACTAGCGTCAAGCTCCTACGAGCAGTACTTC
cdr3_aa: CASSLGLASSSYEQYF

clone_size: few
v_call: TRBV11-2
d_call: .
j_call: TRBJ2-1
cdr3_nt: TGTGCCAGCAGCTTAGATCGTCCGGGACCCTACAATGAGCAGTTCTTC
cdr3_aa: CASSLDRPGPYNEQFF

clone_size: few
v_call: TRBV20-1
d_call: .
j_call: TRBJ2-1
cdr3_nt: TGCAGTTCTGCCCGGAGTGAGCAGTTCTTC
cdr3_aa: CSSARSEQFF

clone_size: .
v_call: TRBV19
d_call: .
j_call: TRBJ2-4
cdr3_nt: TGTGCCAGTAGTCCCACCCAGACTGCCTTTCAGTACTTC
cdr3_aa: CASSPTQTAFQYF

clone_size: few
v_call: TRBV7-2
d_call: .
j_call: TRBJ1-3
cdr3_nt: TGTGCCAGCAGCTTAAGACAGTCCGGTTATGGAAACACCATATATTTT
cdr3_aa: CASSLRQSGYGNTIYF

clone_size: few
v_call: TRBV20-1
d_call: .
j_call: TRBJ1-1
cdr3_nt: TGCAGGGCCGAGGGGGATCGGGGCACTGAAGCTTTCTTT
cdr3_aa: CRAEGDRGTEAFF

clone_size: many
v_call: TRBV20-1
d_call: .
j_call: TRBJ2-5
cdr3_nt: TGCAGTGCTGGAGGACTAAAAGAGACCCAGTACTTC
cdr3_aa: CSAGGLKETQYF

clone_size: few
v_call: TRBV12-3/TRBV12-4
d_call: TRBD2
j_call: TRBJ2-1
cdr3_nt: TGTGCCAGCAGCCGGGACTACCTCGAGCAGTTCTTC
cdr3_aa: CASSRDYLEQFF

clone_size: .
v_call: TRBV27
d_call: TRBD1
j_call: TRBJ1-6
cdr3_nt: TGTGCCAGCAGTTTCAGGGGGTCACCCCTCCACTTT
cdr3_aa: CASSFRGSPLHF

clone_size: few
v_call: TRBV14
d_call: TRBD1
j_call: TRBJ1-1
cdr3_nt: TGTGCCAGCAGCCAGAAACGGGACAGAAGGAACACTGAAGCTTTCTTT
cdr3_aa: CASSQKRDRRNTEAFF

clone_size: .
v_call: TRBV5-1
d_call: .
j_call: TRBJ2-7
cdr3_nt: TGCGCCAGCAGCCGGGACGGAGCCTACGAGCAGTACTTC
cdr3_aa: CASSRDGAYEQYF

clone_size: .
v_call: TRBV30
d_call: .
j_call: TRBJ2-6
cdr3_nt: TGTGCCTGGAGTGTATCATCCTCTGGGGCCAACGTCCTGACTTTC
cdr3_aa: CAWSVSSSGANVLTF

clone_size: few
v_call: TRBV6-5
d_call: .
j_call: TRBJ2-3
cdr3_nt: TGTGCCAGCAGTTACTCTAGCGAAGTAGGGACAGATACGCAGTATTTT
cdr3_aa: CASSYSSEVGTDTQYF